These 21 T cell receptor beta chains came from one sample sequenced in a study of blood T cell repertoires in COVID-19. Sequencing was performed with immunoSEQ multiplex PCR; in TCRdb, only in-frame clones are kept and a portion is missing. The profile shows approximately 100,000 clones, roughly four fifths of them singletons. Sequencing was carried out using peripheral blood. The receptors were gathered from a man between 70 and 80 years old with active or convalescent COVID-19.

The chain couples TRBV27 to TRBJ2-6; D might be TRBD2 (7 bases). Trimming cost V 3 bases and J 1 base, with 22 bases left between them. The CDR3 loop spans 20 amino acids. Germline values: CDR1 MNHEY, CDR2 SMNVEV (reference sequence). The CDR3 region has the DNA TGTGCCAGCAGTTTCCGCCAGTGGGGGGGGCAAAAATCTGGGGCCAACGTCCTGACTTTC. Translation: CASSFRQWGGQKSGANVLTF. Filled out from reference TRBV27 and TRBJ2-6, the complete variable domain reads EAQVTQNPRYLITVTGKKLTVTCSQNMNHEYMSWYRQDPGLGLRQIYYSMNVEVTDKGDVPEGYKVSRKEKRNFPLILESPSPNQTSLYFCASSFRQWGGQKSGANVLTFGAGSRLTVL.

This chain joins TRBV2 and TRBJ2-3, with a possible D match to TRBD2 (5 bases). The CDR3 totals 14 residues. Germline V gene lookup returns CDR1 SNHLY and CDR2 FYNNEI. V was trimmed by 8 bases and J by 5 bases, leaving 17 bases between them. The DNA of the CDR3 is TGTGCCAGCGGATATTTAACCGGGGAAGATACGCAGTATTTT. This translates into CASGYLTGEDTQYF.

The chain employs TRBV18 and TRBJ2-3, with TRBD2 matching 8 bases. CDR3 size: 19 residues. J lost 0 bases, V lost 6 bases, and 17 bases had no gene match. Germline CDR1 and CDR2: KGHSH and LQKENI. CDR3 nucleotide sequence: TGTGCCAGCTCTCTTCTAGCGGGCGTTAAAATCTTTAGCACAGATACGCAGTATTTT. Its translation is CASSLLAGVKIFSTDTQYF. Complete variable domain (other parts from reference TRBV18 and TRBJ2-3): NAGVMQNPRHLVRRRGQEARLRCSPMKGHSHVYWYRQLPEEGLKFMVYLQKENIIDESGMPKERFSAEFPKEGPSILRIQQVVRGDSAAYFCASSLLAGVKIFSTDTQYFGPGTRLTVL.

The chain carries TRBV6-5 and TRBJ2-5; 9 nucleotides line up with TRBD2. V shed 6 bases, J shed 7 bases, and the junction held 6 bases outside the gene matches. Germline V gene data show CDR1 as MNHEY and CDR2 as SVGAGI. CDR3 size: 13 residues. In nucleotides, the CDR3 is TGTGCCAGCAGACCTGGTAGCGGGGGGACCCAGTACTTC. Translating gives CASRPGSGGTQYF.

With regard to this clone: A junction boundary mismatches the germline segment, possibly from a read error. The chain carries TRBV7-2 and TRBJ2-1, with 11 nucleotides matching TRBD2. Germline loops: CDR1 SGHTA, CDR2 FQGNSA. This CDR3 region has 15 residues. The CDR3 region has the DNA TGTGCCAGCACCCAGACTAGCGGGAACTACGATGAGCAGTTCTTC. Amino acids: CASTQTSGNYDEQFF.

The genes are TRBV11-2 and TRBJ2-1; 9 nucleotides align to TRBD2. The germline V gene encodes CDR1 SGHAT and CDR2 FQNNGV. Trimming removed 5 bases from V and 2 bases from J; junction bases left unmatched: 7. The CDR3 is made up of 16 amino acids. The CDR3 coding sequence is TGTGCCAGCAGCCCTAGGAGGACTAGCGCCTACAATGAGCAGTTCTTC. It codes for CASSPRRTSAYNEQFF.

This chain joins TRBV2 and TRBJ1-5; 7 nucleotides agree with TRBD1. V gave up 5 bases and J gave up 7 bases; unmatched junction bases: 11. Germline V gene data show CDR1 as SNHLY and CDR2 as FYNNEI. This CDR3 region has 15 residues. DNA for the CDR3: TGTGCCAGCAGTCCTGGGACAGTTCTAGCGCAGCCCCAGCATTTT. Amino acid sequence: CASSPGTVLAQPQHF.

J is TRBJ1-5 and V is TRBV5-4; no clear D. Trimming took off 0 bases at V and 0 bases at J, with 10 bases between the two ends. Per the germline V gene, CDR1 is SGHNT and CDR2 is YYREEE (reference sequence). This CDR3 region has 16 residues. The CDR3 nucleotides are TGTGCCAGCAGCTTGGGAGGGCCTGATAGCAATCAGCCCCAGCATTTT. Translated: CASSLGGPDSNQPQHF.

This clone was found a few times. The chain joins TRBV19 to TRBJ2-1; 10 positions agree with TRBD2. Germline V lookup: CDR1 LNHDA, CDR2 SQIVND (reference sequence). This CDR3 comprises 15 residues. With V trimmed by 3 bases and J by 2 bases, 1 base remained unmatched. The CDR3 here is CASSIGTSAYNEQFF. For the CDR3, the DNA is TGTGCCAGTAGTATTGGGACTAGCGCCTACAATGAGCAGTTCTTC.

The chain carries TRBV28 and TRBJ2-3; D is ambiguous. The CDR3 is 14 residues long. Germline V lookup: CDR1 MDHEN, CDR2 SYDVKM. Trimming took off 2 bases at V and 9 bases at J, with 15 bases between the two ends. The CDR3 DNA reads TGTGCCAGCAGTTTACCCCCCCAGCGTCCCACGCAGTATTTT. Translating gives CASSLPPQRPTQYF.

This chain joins TRBV6-6 and TRBJ2-7; no definite D call. The CDR3 has 12 residues. The germline CDR1 and CDR2 sequences are MNHNY and SVGAGI (reference sequence). V was pared by 5 bases and J by 3 bases, with 8 bases between. The CDR3 region has the DNA TGTGCCAGCAGTCCAGACATCTACGAGCAGTACTTC. Its protein is CASSPDIYEQYF.

The chain uses TRBV6-5 and TRBJ2-7; D gene unclear. V was cut by 4 bases and J by 0 bases, with 4 bases left in between. Per the germline V gene, CDR1 is MNHEY and CDR2 is SVGAGI. CDR3 length: 12 residues. This CDR3 reads CASSSRSYEQYF. For the CDR3, the DNA is TGTGCCAGCAGTTCCCGCTCCTACGAGCAGTACTTC.

The chain employs TRBV6-5 and TRBJ2-5; 10 bases align to TRBD1. The trim removed 5 bases at V and 2 bases at J, leaving 5 bases unmatched. The germline CDR1 and CDR2 sequences are MNHEY and SVGAGI. This CDR3 contains 15 residues. CDR3 nucleotide sequence: TGTGCCAGCAGTCCGACAGGGGGCCCGCAAGAGACCCAGTACTTC. Its translation is CASSPTGGPQETQYF.

The rearrangement joins TRBV6-6 to TRBJ1-2, with 10 bases lining up with TRBD1. With V trimmed by 5 bases and J by 8 bases, 2 bases remained unmatched. This CDR3 contains 12 residues. Germline V CDR1 and CDR2: MNHNY, SVGAGI (reference sequence). CDR3 region: CASSTTGGGYTF. The CDR3 DNA is TGTGCCAGCAGTACGACAGGGGGCGGCTACACCTTC.

This clone was seen only once. The rearrangement links TRBV5-1 to TRBJ1-2; 8 positions match TRBD1. Germline CDR1 SGHRS, CDR2 YFSETQ. The ends lost 2 bases at V and 2 bases at J; junction bases unmatched: 5. The CDR3 consists of 15 residues. The CDR3 protein is CASSLSRTGNYGYTF. The CDR3 nucleotides read TGCGCCAGCAGCTTATCACGGACAGGGAACTATGGCTACACCTTC.

The J gene is TRBJ2-5, the V gene TRBV19; the D is unclear. The ends were cut back, 4 bases at V and 5 bases at J, with 11 bases in the middle. The CDR3 runs 13 residues. Germline CDR1 LNHDA, CDR2 SQIVND (reference sequence). CDR3 sequence reads: CASSTLPGETQYF. The CDR3 coding sequence is TGTGCCAGTAGTACCCTCCCCGGGGAGACCCAGTACTTC.

The chain links TRBV14 to TRBJ2-1, with 9 bases fitting TRBD2. Unmatched junction bases numbered 10, after V lost 4 bases and J lost 6 bases. Germline CDR1 and CDR2: SGHDN and FVKESK. CDR3 length equals 16 residues. CDR3 DNA: TGTGCCAGCAGCCCTTCGGCGCGGGAGGGCCTCAATGAGCAGTTCTTC. Protein product: CASSPSAREGLNEQFF.

V usage is TRBV2 and J usage is TRBJ2-2, with 8 bases fitting TRBD1. In germline, CDR1 is SNHLY, CDR2 FYNNEI. After removal of 8 bases from V and 4 bases from J, the junction contained 9 bases not matched to a gene. The length of the CDR3 is 15 residues. The CDR3 sequence is CASVRGQAPTGELFF. CDR3 DNA sequence: TGTGCCAGCGTACGGGGACAGGCGCCCACCGGGGAGCTGTTTTTT. The full variable domain, completed using reference TRBV2 and TRBJ2-2, is EPEVTQTPSHQVTQMGQEVILRCVPISNHLYFYWYRQILGQKVEFLVSFYNNEISEKSEIFDDQFSVERPDGSNFTLKIRSTKLEDSAMYFCASVRGQAPTGELFFGEGSRLTVL.

J is TRBJ2-3 and V is TRBV9; D not resolved. Trimming stripped 0 bases from V and 1 base from J, with 12 bases between. The CDR3 is made up of 16 amino acids. Looked up from germline, CDR1 is SGDLS and CDR2 is YYNGEE. The CDR3 loop reads CASSVGGSIRTDTQYF. The DNA of the CDR3 is TGTGCCAGCAGCGTAGGTGGTTCTATCCGCACAGATACGCAGTATTTT.

This clone was seen a few times. The chain has TRBV2 and TRBJ1-1; D is unclear. CDR3 length: 12 residues. The V end lost 7 bases, the J end lost 0 bases, and 6 bases lay between the germline ends. CDR1 is SNHLY, CDR2 FYNNEI, per germline. As DNA, the CDR3 is TGTGCCAGCACAGAGGTGAACACTGAAGCTTTCTTT. Protein: CASTEVNTEAFF.

This chain connects TRBV5-4 to TRBJ2-7, with a tentative D call TRBD1 (5 bases). V was trimmed by 0 bases and J by 6 bases, leaving 10 bases between them. CDR3 length equals 13 residues. Germline V gene lookup returns CDR1 SGHNT and CDR2 YYREEE (reference sequence). CDR3 protein: CASSLEGVREQYF. The CDR3 DNA is TGTGCCAGCAGCTTGGAAGGGGTTCGCGAGCAGTACTTC.